This T cell receptor (beta chain) was obtained from a study of cytomegalovirus exposure and HLA in healthy donors. This clone came up a few times. Germline CDR1 is SGHVS and CDR2 is FQNEAQ. V gave up 8 bases and J gave up 5 bases; unmatched junction bases: 4. The CDR3 is made up of 14 amino acids. Method: immunoSEQ multiplex PCR; TCRdb's copy keeps in-frame clones and lacks some. Here the sample spans roughly 250,000 clones, 90% being singletons. Sequenced: PBMCs. This rearrangement joins TRBV7-8 to TRBJ1-5; 12 bases are a match to TRBD1. This receptor was taken from a woman in her late teens or twenties in good health and CMV-seronegative. The CDR3 loop is CASGTGGYHQPQHF. As DNA, the CDR3 is TGTGCCAGCGGGACAGGGGGCTACCATCAGCCCCAGCATTTT.